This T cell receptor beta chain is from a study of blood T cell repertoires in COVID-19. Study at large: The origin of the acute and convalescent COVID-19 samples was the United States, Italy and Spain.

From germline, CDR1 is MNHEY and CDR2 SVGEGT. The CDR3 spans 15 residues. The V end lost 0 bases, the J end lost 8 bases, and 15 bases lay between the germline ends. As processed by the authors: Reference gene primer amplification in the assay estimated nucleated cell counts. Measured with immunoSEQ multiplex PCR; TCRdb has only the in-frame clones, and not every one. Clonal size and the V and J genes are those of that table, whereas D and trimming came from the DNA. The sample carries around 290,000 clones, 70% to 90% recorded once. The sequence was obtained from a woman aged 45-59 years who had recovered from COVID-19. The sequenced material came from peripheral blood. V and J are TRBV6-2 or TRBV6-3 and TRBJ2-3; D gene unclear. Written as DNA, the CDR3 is TGTGCCAGCAGTTACTCGGGCAGTGGGCCAGCTACGCAGTATTTT. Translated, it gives CASSYSGSGPATQYF.